The present entry profiles one T cell receptor (beta chain) with its context. Its matching antigen is unknown. Adult donors, all healthy and HIV-negative, had no recent acute infections or vaccinations. The CDR3 spans 14 residues. The germline V gene encodes CDR1 SEHNR and CDR2 FQNEAQ (reference sequence). The V end lost 6 bases, the J end lost 5 bases, and 14 bases lay between the germline ends. This entry is derived from a study of shared clonotypes between healthy human individuals. Whole-study findings and limits: Generally, estimated richness proved larger in naive subsets than it did in memory subsets.

Libraries were prepared by immunoSEQ multiplex PCR; TCRdb keeps only in-frame clonotypes and omits some of them. The sample lists about 1.5 million clones; around 98% were seen once. The specimen was naive CD4+ T cells sorted from blood. Subset noted: CD45RA+ positively selected. The V gene is TRBV7-9, the J gene TRBJ1-5; possible D gene TRBD1, 6 bases. This TCR was recovered from a man between 25 and 39 years old in good health. The DNA of the CDR3 is TGTGCCAGCAGTCCCGGGACACCCGATCAGCCCCAGCATTTT. Amino acid sequence: CASSPGTPDQPQHF. Supplemented by reference TRBV7-9 and TRBJ1-5, the full variable domain reads DTGVSQNPRHKITKRGQNVTFRCDPISEHNRLYWYRQTLGQGPEFLTYFQNEAQLEKSRLLSDRFSAERPKGSFSTLEIQRTEQGDSAMYLCASSPGTPDQPQHFGDGTRLSIL.